The rows below give T cell receptor beta chains drawn from one sample of a study of read filtering for tumor transcriptome and immune sequencing. MiXCR was run by TCRdb on the reads, yielding one entry per CDR3 protein. The sample carries about 50,000 distinct CDR3 sequences, about 20% recorded once. The specimen sequenced was a population of CD138-negative cells sorted from bone marrow. The receptors were gathered from a donor aged 40 or older with multiple myeloma. CDR3s include the opening cysteine and the closing phenylalanine or tryptophan. The order of the fields is clone size, V gene, D gene, J gene, CDR3 DNA, CDR3 protein. D genes are given only for firm matches. For some rows the clone size is stated as once, few or many, or as a class when expanded; others skip it.

>.|TRBV19|TRBD2|TRBJ2-4
TGTGCCAGTAGTATCCCGGGACTAGAGTCTGACATTCAGTACTTC
CASSIPGLESDIQYF
>many|TRBV7-2|.|TRBJ2-1
TGTGCCAGCAGCTTAGGGATGTACAATGAGCAGTTCTTC
CASSLGMYNEQFF
>few|TRBV7-3|TRBD2|TRBJ2-1
TGTGCCAGCAGCTTAATAGCGGGAGTATCAAATGAGCAGTTCTTC
CASSLIAGVSNEQFF
>many|TRBV20-1|TRBD1|TRBJ1-6
TGCAGTGCTAGAGACCCTGGGACAGGGGCCTATAATTCACCCCTCCACTTT
CSARDPGTGAYNSPLHF
>many|TRBV19|TRBD1|TRBJ1-2
TGTGCCAGTAGCACCAGACAGGGCGGCTATGGCTACACCTTC
CASSTRQGGYGYTF
>many|TRBV5-1|.|TRBJ2-1
TGCGCCAGCAGCTTGGAGGCAGGTTCCTACAATGAGCAGTTCTTC
CASSLEAGSYNEQFF
>few|TRBV5-1|TRBD1|TRBJ2-1
TGCGCCAGCAGCTTGAGGGGGCGAGCTGAGCAGTTCTTC
CASSLRGRAEQFF
>.|TRBV5-4|.|TRBJ2-2
TGTGCCAGCAGCTTAGTACAGGGTCGACACACCGGGGAGCTGTTTTTT
CASSLVQGRHTGELFF
>many|TRBV20-1|TRBD2|TRBJ2-1
TGCAGTGCTAAAAGGGGAGGGCGCCACAATGAGCAGTTCTTC
CSAKRGGRHNEQFF
>many|TRBV12-3/TRBV12-4|.|TRBJ2-1
TGTGCCAGCAGCAGGACTGAAAATGAGCAGTTCTTC
CASSRTENEQFF
>few|TRBV20-1|.|TRBJ2-5
TGCAGTGCTAGATCGGGGACCGGGTTCGAGACCCAGTACTTC
CSARSGTGFETQYF
>.|TRBV12-3/TRBV12-4|TRBD1|TRBJ1-1
TGTGCCAGCAGTTTACAGGGGGCAGGAAGAAGCACTGAAGCTTTCTTT
CASSLQGAGRSTEAFF
>few|TRBV4-1|.|TRBJ1-5
TGCGCCAGCAGCCAAGTTGGACAGAAAAATCAGCCCCAGCATTTT
CASSQVGQKNQPQHF
>many|TRBV30|.|TRBJ1-1
TGTGCCTGGAGTGTCTGGGGCATGAACACTGAAGCTTTCTTT
CAWSVWGMNTEAFF
>many|TRBV2|TRBD1|TRBJ1-5
TGTGCCAGCAGGGAAACAGGGGTTAATCAGCCCCAGCATTTT
CASRETGVNQPQHF
>many|TRBV6-5|.|TRBJ1-5
TGTGCCAGCAGGCGCTTCGGCCAGAGGTCTGGTGGCAATCAGCCCCAGCATTTT
CASRRFGQRSGGNQPQHF
>many|TRBV30|.|TRBJ2-1
TGTGCCTGGATAGGAGTACGGAACTACAATGAGCAGTTCTTC
CAWIGVRNYNEQFF
>many|TRBV5-1|TRBD1|TRBJ2-2
TGCGCCAGCAGCACCGCGGACAGGGGAACCGGGGAGCTGTTTTTT
CASSTADRGTGELFF
>many|TRBV5-1|.|TRBJ2-2
TGCGCCAGCAGCTTTCAGGTGAACACCGGGGAGCTGTTTTTT
CASSFQVNTGELFF
>many|TRBV7-5|.|TRBJ2-7
.
CISVPEAPDRVTSYEQYF
>many|TRBV20-1|TRBD1|TRBJ2-3
TGCAGTGCTCTGGGACAGGGAAACACAGATACGCAGTATTTT
CSALGQGNTDTQYF
>many|TRBV29-1|.|TRBJ2-1
TGCAGCGTTGGGGGATACCGGAATCCATACAATGAGCAGTTCTTC
CSVGGYRNPYNEQFF
>many|TRBV5-1|.|TRBJ2-2
TGCGCCAGCAGCCAGCAGGGGACCGGGGAGCTGTTTTTT
CASSQQGTGELFF
>many|TRBV19|TRBD2|TRBJ2-7
TGTGCCAGTAGTATGGGCCTAGCGGGAGAAGGCGAGCAGTACTTC
CASSMGLAGEGEQYF
>many|TRBV24-1|.|TRBJ2-1
TGTGCCACCAGTAAGGACGGTGAGCAGTTCTTC
CATSKDGEQFF
>few|TRBV3-1|.|TRBJ2-7
TGTGCCAGCAGCCAAGAAGGGACACTCTACGAGCAGTACTTC
CASSQEGTLYEQYF